This TCR beta chain came from a study of cytomegalovirus exposure and HLA in healthy donors. Study observations and caveats: Across all donors, roughly uniform sequencing depth was an assumption of the presence/absence analyses. In a later analysis, an Asian-associated ancestry cluster reportedly showed fewer N-insertions than the approximately 700-donor mean. Clonal expansion was found to be greater in HLA-associated TCR beta chains than in equally common others in a later analysis.

Regarding this clone: The antigen is not known.

With 60 Vbeta and 13 Jbeta primers, the PCR was carried out. Assay used: immunoSEQ multiplex PCR; TCRdb lists only in-frame clones, some missing. The table has under 150,000 clones, about 80% seen once. This TCR came from a boy younger than 10 in good health and CMV-seronegative. The sample comprised PBMCs.

The CDR3: CAWSVTRGLTSGLNTGELFF. CDR3 nucleotide sequence: TGTGCCTGGAGTGTCACCCGGGGATTGACTAGCGGCTTGAACACCGGGGAGCTGTTTTTT. The V gene is TRBV30, the J gene TRBJ2-2; 9 positions match TRBD2. V was clipped by 0 bases and J by 1 base; unmatched bases: 15. Germline V CDR1 and CDR2: GTSNPN, SVGIG (reference sequence). This CDR3 region has 20 residues.